Following are 2 T cell receptor beta chains from one sample sequenced in a study of regulatory T cells in long-lasting Graves disease (dated by TCRdb to the early 2020s). According to the study, the label for this sample's time point signals: newly diagnosed GD, antithyroid drugs for less than 3 months. For both TCR sequencing and RNA sequencing, RNA was extracted from PBMCs in TRIzol. Libraries were made using multiplex PCR. These reads were obtained on an Illumina HiSeq 4000. To build TCR beta libraries, CDR3 regions were amplified by Arm-PCR using iRepertoire HTBI primers. The public reads were run again by TCRdb, first through fastp at Q25 and then through MiXCR, and only productive beta chains were kept. Rows with a matching CDR3 protein are joined into one entry that keeps the most common DNA and genes. The sample yields over 300,000 distinct CDR3 sequences; less than 20% were counted once. In total, the top ten clones hold approximately 22% of the sample.

Sequenced here: peripheral blood mononuclear cells (PBMCs), sampled at new diagnosis, from a patient treated with antithyroid drugs. The receptors derive from a female donor with Graves disease.

This clonotype was counted at least ten times. CDR3 DNA sequence: TGTGCCAGCAGCCAAGGAGTTCGGGGGGGAGAGACCCAGTACTTC. Amino acids: CASSQGVRGGETQYF. The chain links TRBV4-2 to TRBJ2-1, with 8 nucleotides matching TRBD2. With the DNA end fitting TRBJ2-5 better, the J assignment may be wrong. Germline V CDR1 and CDR2: LGHNA, YNFKEQ. This CDR3 contains 15 residues.

This clonotype was recorded many times. J is TRBJ1-2 and V is TRBV12-3 or TRBV12-4; D uncertain. The CDR3 contains 16 residues. The V end lost 2 bases, the J end lost 4 bases, and 17 bases lay between the germline ends. The CDR3 sequence: CASSLNVRGQLYGYTF. In DNA, the CDR3 is TGTGCCAGCAGTTTAAATGTTCGCGGGCAGCTCTATGGCTACACCTTC.